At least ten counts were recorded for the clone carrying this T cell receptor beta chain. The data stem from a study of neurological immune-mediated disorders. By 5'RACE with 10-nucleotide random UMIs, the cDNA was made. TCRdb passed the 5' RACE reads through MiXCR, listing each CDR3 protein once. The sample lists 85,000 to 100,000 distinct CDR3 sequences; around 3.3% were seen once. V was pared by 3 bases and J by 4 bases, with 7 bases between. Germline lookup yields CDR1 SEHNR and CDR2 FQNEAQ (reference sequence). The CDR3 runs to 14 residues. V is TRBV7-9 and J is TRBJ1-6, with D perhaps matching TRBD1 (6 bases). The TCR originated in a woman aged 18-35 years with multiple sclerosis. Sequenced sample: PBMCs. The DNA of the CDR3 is TGTGCCAGCAGCTTGGACAGATATAATTCACCCCTCCACTTT. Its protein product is CASSLDRYNSPLHF.